These 15 T cell receptor beta chains were sequenced from one sample in a study of blood T cell repertoires in COVID-19. Libraries were prepared by immunoSEQ multiplex PCR; TCRdb keeps only in-frame clonotypes and omits some of them. The sample records hundreds of thousands of clones, less than 90% being singletons. Source material: peripheral blood. The receptors shown here come from a human donor in a cohort sampled during active COVID-19.

V usage is TRBV27 and J usage is TRBJ2-5; 9 nucleotides agree with TRBD2. The junction had 6 bases not matched to a gene; V was cut back by 5 bases and J by 5 bases. The germline V gene has CDR1 MNHEY and CDR2 SMNVEV (reference sequence). CDR3 length: 14 residues. CDR3 coding DNA: TGTGCCAGCAGTCATGGGACTAGCCGCGAGACCCAGTACTTC. Translated, it gives CASSHGTSRETQYF.

V is TRBV28 and J is TRBJ2-1; 14 bases are shared with TRBD2. This CDR3 has 18 residues. With 6 bases clipped from V and 7 bases from J, the junction kept 14 bases outside the gene matches. Germline V gene sequence: CDR1 MDHEN, CDR2 SYDVKM. CDR3 residues: CASRRRLAGGRIWNEQFF. The CDR3 DNA reads TGTGCCAGCAGGCGCCGACTAGCGGGAGGGCGCATTTGGAATGAGCAGTTCTTC.

This clone was detected only once. The chain is built from TRBV6-5 and TRBJ2-2; 7 bases agree with TRBD2. Germline V CDR1 and CDR2: MNHEY, SVGAGI. CDR3 length: 15 residues. The trim removed 2 bases at V and 8 bases at J, leaving 8 bases unmatched. CDR3 protein: CASSYRTRVAGELFF. In DNA, the CDR3 is TGTGCCAGCAGTTACCGGACTAGAGTTGCTGGGGAGCTGTTTTTT.

The chain uses TRBV2 and TRBJ1-1; 8 nucleotides match TRBD1. The CDR3 extends over 16 amino acids. V dropped 7 bases and J dropped 1; count of bases not matched to a gene: 11. Germline V gene lookup returns CDR1 SNHLY and CDR2 FYNNEI. The CDR3 DNA reads as TGTGCCAGCACCGGACAGGGTAACACGAGGAACACTGAAGCTTTCTTT. Translated: CASTGQGNTRNTEAFF.

This clone was observed a single time. This CDR3 is CASSFSNSGANVLTF. In nucleotides, the CDR3 is TGTGCCAGCAGCTTTTCCAACTCTGGGGCCAACGTCCTGACTTTC. The V and J genes are TRBV7-2 and TRBJ2-6; D gene uncertain. The CDR3 loop spans 15 amino acids. Germline values: CDR1 SGHTA, CDR2 FQGNSA. V gave up 3 bases and J gave up 0 bases, with 6 bases separating them. Complete variable domain (other parts from reference TRBV7-2 and TRBJ2-6): GAGVSQSPSNKVTEKGKDVELRCDPISGHTALYWYRQSLGQGLEFLIYFQGNSAPDKSGLPSDRFSAERTGGSVSTLTIQRTQQEDSAVYLCASSFSNSGANVLTFGAGSRLTVL.

V is TRBV28 and J is TRBJ2-1, with D maybe TRBD2 (5 bases). This CDR3 spans 15 amino acids. With 4 bases removed from V and 4 bases from J, the gap between germline ends came to 14 bases. Germline V gene lookup returns CDR1 MDHEN and CDR2 SYDVKM. CDR3 bases: TGTGCCAGCAGTTCCCAGAGGGATAATTACAATGAGCAGTTCTTC. This sequence encodes CASSSQRDNYNEQFF.

The chain uses TRBV30 and TRBJ2-2; D is unclear. The CDR3 length is 13 residues. Germline values: CDR1 GTSNPN, CDR2 SVGIG (reference sequence). V lost 2 bases, J lost 3 bases, and 7 bases lay in between. The CDR3: CAWSLLDTGELFF. CDR3 DNA sequence: TGTGCCTGGAGTCTCCTAGACACCGGGGAGCTGTTTTTT.

The rearrangement uses TRBV10-3 and TRBJ2-3; the D gene is possibly TRBD2 (5 bases). Looked up from germline, CDR1 is ENHRY and CDR2 is SYGVKD. Trimming removed 7 bases from V and 0 bases from J, with 11 bases in between. The CDR3 loop spans 14 amino acids. CDR3 DNA sequence: TGTGCCATCACCCCCGGAGGTAGCACAGATACGCAGTATTTT. Encoded protein: CAITPGGSTDTQYF.

This clone is a singleton in its sample. This chain joins TRBV5-8 and TRBJ1-5; 10 bases align to TRBD1. CDR3 length: 17 amino acids. Germline V CDR1 and CDR2: SGHTS, YDEGEE. V lost 2 bases to trimming and J lost 2 bases; unmatched junction nucleotides: 7. The CDR3 spells CASSLKTGGRGNQPQHF. In nucleotides, the CDR3 is TGTGCCAGCAGCTTAAAGACAGGGGGCCGGGGCAATCAGCCCCAGCATTTT.

The rearrangement joins TRBV6-5 to TRBJ1-5; possibly TRBD1 for D (5 bases). Trimming removed 8 bases at V and 4 bases at J, with 15 bases between. Germline V lookup: CDR1 MNHEY, CDR2 SVGAGI. The CDR3 covers 14 residues. The CDR3 DNA reads TGTGCCAGCGAGATTCGGGGGAGAAATCAGCCCCAGCATTTT. It is translated as CASEIRGRNQPQHF.

V gene TRBV28 combines with J gene TRBJ1-1; the D gene is possibly TRBD1 (6 bases). The CDR3 extends over 14 amino acids. The germline gives CDR1 MDHEN, CDR2 SYDVKM. V dropped 6 bases and J dropped 6 bases, with 17 bases sitting between them. CDR3 protein: CASRNPNNRAEAFF. The CDR3 DNA is TGTGCCAGCAGGAACCCAAACAACAGGGCTGAAGCTTTCTTT. Together with reference TRBV28 and TRBJ1-1, the CDR3 gives the full variable domain: DVKVTQSSRYLVKRTGEKVFLECVQDMDHENMFWYRQDPGLGLRLIYFSYDVKMKEKGDIPEGYSVSREKKERFSLILESASTNQTSMYLCASRNPNNRAEAFFGQGTRLTVV.

The gene calls are TRBV5-5 and TRBJ1-2; possible D gene TRBD1, 6 bases. In germline, CDR1 is SGHKS, CDR2 YYEKEE (reference sequence). Trimming pared 0 bases from V and 5 bases from J, leaving 14 bases between. This CDR3 region has 15 residues. CDR3 nucleotides: TGTGCCAGCAGCTTGGAAGGCAGGGGCCTATATGGCTACACCTTC. Its translation: CASSLEGRGLYGYTF.

The chain recombines TRBV7-7 with TRBJ1-3, with D unresolved. The V end was cut by 1 base, the J end by 0 bases, with 13 bases between. The germline V gene has CDR1 SSHAT and CDR2 FNYEAQ (reference sequence). This CDR3 is built from 17 residues. DNA of the CDR3: TGTGCCAGCAGCTTAGGTTCTACAGCCTCCTCTGGAAACACCATATATTTT. This sequence encodes CASSLGSTASSGNTIYF.

The V and J genes are TRBV7-7 and TRBJ2-3; 14 bases fit TRBD2. V shed 2 bases and J 1 base; nucleotides not matched to a gene: 5. Germline lookup yields CDR1 SSHAT and CDR2 FNYEAQ (reference sequence). The CDR3 contains 18 residues. The CDR3 region has the DNA TGTGCCAGCAGCTTATTACCGGGACTAGCGGGAGGCACAGATACGCAGTATTTT. This encodes CASSLLPGLAGGTDTQYF. The whole variable domain, remainder taken from reference TRBV7-7 and TRBJ2-3, is GAGVSQSPRYKVTKRGQDVTLRCDPISSHATLYWYQQALGQGPEFLTYFNYEAQPDKSGLPSDRFSAERPEGSISTLTIQRTEQRDSAMYRCASSLLPGLAGGTDTQYFGPGTRLTVL.

This clone was seen just once. The J gene is TRBJ1-5, the V gene TRBV19; TRBD1 agrees at 8 bases. Germline trimming cut 5 bases from V and 11 bases from J; bases unmatched to any gene: 14. The V gene's germline CDR1 is LNHDA and CDR2 SQIVND (reference sequence). The CDR3 has 15 amino acids. CDR3 bases: TGTGCCAGTAGTGGACTTAACAGGGGGGGAAGGTCCCAGCATTTT. This sequence encodes CASSGLNRGGRSQHF.